One sample yielded the 10 T cell receptor beta chains listed below, sequenced in a study of blood T cells in healthy people across ages. Primed by a sample-barcoded 5' primer and a J-beta primer mix, a second PCR proceeded for about 6 to 12 cycles. A single record per CDR3 protein comes from TCRdb applying MiXCR to the 5' RACE reads. The sample has 900,000 to 950,000 distinct CDR3 sequences, about 28% seen once; the top ten hold about 9.4%. This same sample was also part of a study on T cells of mothers and their children.

The sequencing input was blood. The origin of the receptors is a woman in her forties in good health.

V usage is TRBV9 and J usage is TRBJ2-1; either TRBD1 or TRBD2 may supply D (7 bases each). V dropped 0 bases and J dropped 12 bases, with 19 bases sitting between them. The CDR3 has 15 residues. The germline gives CDR1 SGDLS, CDR2 YYNGEE. The CDR3 reads CASSVEGEGAQGQFF. As DNA, the CDR3 is TGTGCCAGCAGCGTAGAGGGGGAGGGGGCGCAAGGGCAGTTCTTC.

This clonotype was recorded many times. The chain joins TRBV5-1 to TRBJ2-1; D possibly corresponds to TRBD2 (5 bases). The CDR3 totals 15 residues. Trimming shortened V by 0 bases and J by 8 bases, and 15 bases separated the two germline ends. CDR1 SGHRS and CDR2 YFSETQ come from the germline V gene. CDR3 amino acids: CASSLARDSLDEQFF. The DNA for the CDR3 is TGCGCCAGCAGCTTGGCCCGGGATTCTCTCGATGAGCAGTTCTTC.

This clonotype was recorded a few times. V and J are TRBV5-1 and TRBJ2-7; D unclear. The ends were cut back, 0 bases at V and 9 bases at J, with 7 bases in the middle. This CDR3 spans 11 amino acids. CDR1 is SGHRS and CDR2 is YFSETQ in the germline V gene. The CDR3 nucleotides read TGCGCCAGCAGCTTGGACGACCGGCAGTACTTC. Its translation: CASSLDDRQYF.

This clonotype was seen a few times. This chain joins TRBV18 and TRBJ2-7; 7 nucleotides match TRBD1. Trimming cost V 4 bases and J 3 bases; bases outside gene matches: 9. This CDR3 region has 15 residues. In germline, CDR1 is KGHSH, CDR2 LQKENI. The CDR3 reads CASSHIDRANYEQYF. The CDR3 DNA reads TGTGCCAGCTCACATATCGACAGGGCCAACTACGAGCAGTACTTC.

The J gene is TRBJ2-5, the V gene TRBV18; maybe TRBD1 (6 bases). The CDR3 loop spans 20 amino acids. Germline lookup yields CDR1 KGHSH and CDR2 LQKENI. Trimming shortened V by 0 bases and J by 2 bases, and 25 bases separated the two germline ends. DNA for the CDR3: TGTGCCAGCTCACCACCCGACCCATTTCAATCCGGGACATTGCAAGAGACCCAGTACTTC. Translating gives CASSPPDPFQSGTLQETQYF.

This clonotype was counted many times. Sequence at one end of the junction differs from germline and may be a read error. V is TRBV9 and J is TRBJ2-4, with D uncertain. From germline, CDR1 is SGDLS and CDR2 YYNGEE. The CDR3 is 12 residues long. CDR3 sequence reads: CASSVDGNIRYF. The CDR3 coding sequence is TGTGCCAGCAGCGTAGACGGAAACATTCGGTACTTC.

This clonotype was found a few times. The chain links TRBV27 to TRBJ1-1; no clear D. The CDR3 is 13 amino acids. From germline, CDR1 is MNHEY and CDR2 SMNVEV (reference sequence). V gave up 3 bases and J gave up 6 bases, with 11 bases separating them. The CDR3 spells CASSFRERSEAFF. DNA of the CDR3: TGTGCCAGCAGTTTTAGGGAGCGCTCTGAAGCTTTCTTT.

This clonotype was detected many times. The chain has TRBV20-1 and TRBJ2-7; no firm D call. The V end lost 6 bases, the J end lost 3 bases, and 9 bases lay between the germline ends. CDR1 is DFQATT and CDR2 is SNEGSKA in the germline V gene (reference sequence). The CDR3 sequence is 11 residues long. CDR3 sequence reads: CSAPLFYEQYF. For the CDR3, the DNA is TGCAGTGCCCCTCTCTTCTACGAGCAGTACTTC.

As for this clonotype: This clone may be a read error of a much larger clone one base away. The chain uses TRBV10-3 and TRBJ2-4; D gene unclear. The DNA end is more similar to TRBJ2-5, so the J call may be wrong. CDR3 size: 13 residues. Germline lookup yields CDR1 ENHRY and CDR2 SYGVKD. In DNA form, the CDR3 reads TGTGCCGTCAGTGAGTCCAAGGTTGAGACCCAGTACTTC. Its translation is CAVSESKVETQYF.

V is TRBV5-1 and J is TRBJ2-7; the D gene is possibly TRBD1 (6 bases). The length of the CDR3 is 14 residues. V was trimmed by 5 bases and J by 0 bases, leaving 12 bases between them. CDR1 is SGHRS and CDR2 is YFSETQ in the germline V gene. The CDR3 sequence is CASSGVGGSYEQYF. CDR3 DNA sequence: TGCGCCAGCAGTGGAGTAGGGGGCTCCTACGAGCAGTACTTC.